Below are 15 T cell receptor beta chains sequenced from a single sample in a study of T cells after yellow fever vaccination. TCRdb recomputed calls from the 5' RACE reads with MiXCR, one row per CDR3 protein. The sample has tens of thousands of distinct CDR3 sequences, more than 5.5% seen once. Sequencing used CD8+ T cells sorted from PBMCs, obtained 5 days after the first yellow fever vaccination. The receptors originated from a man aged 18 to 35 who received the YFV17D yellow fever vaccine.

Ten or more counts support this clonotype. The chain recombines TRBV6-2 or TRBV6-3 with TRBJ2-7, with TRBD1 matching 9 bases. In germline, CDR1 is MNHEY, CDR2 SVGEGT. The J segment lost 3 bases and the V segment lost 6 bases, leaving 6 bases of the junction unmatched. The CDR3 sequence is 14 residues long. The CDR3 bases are TGTGCCAGCAGCCACCGGGACAGGGACTACGAGCAGTACTTC. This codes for CASSHRDRDYEQYF.

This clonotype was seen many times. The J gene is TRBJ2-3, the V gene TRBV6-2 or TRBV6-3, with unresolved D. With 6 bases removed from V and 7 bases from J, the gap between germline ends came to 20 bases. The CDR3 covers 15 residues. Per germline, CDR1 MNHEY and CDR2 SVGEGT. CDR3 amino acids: CASSADRVWVHTQYF. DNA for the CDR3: TGTGCCAGCAGCGCGGACCGTGTTTGGGTGCATACGCAGTATTTT.

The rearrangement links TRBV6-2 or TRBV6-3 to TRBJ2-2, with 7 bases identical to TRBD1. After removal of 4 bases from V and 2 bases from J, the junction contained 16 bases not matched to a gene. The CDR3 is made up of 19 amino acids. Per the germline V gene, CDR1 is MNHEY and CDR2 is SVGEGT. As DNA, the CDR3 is TGTGCCAGCAGTTCCTACCGGGACAGCCCTAGTTTCAACACCGGGGAGCTGTTTTTT. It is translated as CASSSYRDSPSFNTGELFF.

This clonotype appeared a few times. The CDR3 DNA sequence: TGTGCCACCAGCAGAGATCCAGATGCTAATGAAAAACTGTTTTTT. It translates to CATSRDPDANEKLFF. The rearrangement joins TRBV15 to TRBJ1-4; no definite D call. This CDR3 is built from 15 residues. V was shortened by 0 bases and J by 3 bases, with 8 bases between the two germline ends. Germline CDR1 reads LNHNV; CDR2 reads YYDKDF (reference sequence).

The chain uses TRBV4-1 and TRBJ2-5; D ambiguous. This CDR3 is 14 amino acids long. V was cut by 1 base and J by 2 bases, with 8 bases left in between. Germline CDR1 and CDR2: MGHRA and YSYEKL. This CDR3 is CASSQGVGQETQYF. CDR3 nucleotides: TGCGCCAGCAGCCAAGGTGTGGGGCAAGAGACCCAGTACTTC.

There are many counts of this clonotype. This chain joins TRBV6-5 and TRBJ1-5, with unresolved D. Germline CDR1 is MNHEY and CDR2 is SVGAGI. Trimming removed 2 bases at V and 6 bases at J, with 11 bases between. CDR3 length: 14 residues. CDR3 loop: CASSYVGNGQPQHF. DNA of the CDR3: TGTGCCAGCAGTTACGTGGGAAATGGTCAGCCCCAGCATTTT.

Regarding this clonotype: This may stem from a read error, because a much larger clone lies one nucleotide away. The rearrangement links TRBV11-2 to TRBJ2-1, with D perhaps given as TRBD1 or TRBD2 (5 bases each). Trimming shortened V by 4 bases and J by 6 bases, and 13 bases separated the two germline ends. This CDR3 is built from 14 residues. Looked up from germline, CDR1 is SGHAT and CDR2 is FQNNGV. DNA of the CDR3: TGTGCCAGCAGCTCTCCCGGGGCTCGCAATGAGCAGTTCTTC. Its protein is CASSSPGARNEQFF. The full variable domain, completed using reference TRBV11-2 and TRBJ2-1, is EAGVAQSPRYKIIEKRQSVAFWCNPISGHATLYWYQQILGQGPKLLIQFQNNGVVDDSQLPKDRFSAERLKGVDSTLKIQPAKLEDSAVYLCASSSPGARNEQFFGPGTRLTVL.

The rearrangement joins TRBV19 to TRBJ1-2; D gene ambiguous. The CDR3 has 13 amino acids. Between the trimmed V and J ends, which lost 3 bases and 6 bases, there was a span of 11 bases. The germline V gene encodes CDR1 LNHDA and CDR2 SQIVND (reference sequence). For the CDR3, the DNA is TGTGCCAGTAGTATCCTGGCATCAGATGGCTACACCTTC. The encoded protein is CASSILASDGYTF.

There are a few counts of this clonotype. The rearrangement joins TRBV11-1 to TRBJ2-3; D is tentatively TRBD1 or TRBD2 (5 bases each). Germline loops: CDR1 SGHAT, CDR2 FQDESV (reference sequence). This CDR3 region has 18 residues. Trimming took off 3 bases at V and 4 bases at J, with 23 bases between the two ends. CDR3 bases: TGTGCCAGCAGCTTCGGGTCCCGGGACGCCTCATTTCCAGATACGCAGTATTTT. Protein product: CASSFGSRDASFPDTQYF.

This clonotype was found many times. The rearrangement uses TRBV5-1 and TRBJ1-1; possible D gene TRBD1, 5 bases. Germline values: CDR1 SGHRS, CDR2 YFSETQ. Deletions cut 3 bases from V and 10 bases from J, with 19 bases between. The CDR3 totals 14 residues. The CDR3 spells CASSWAGFPGGAFF. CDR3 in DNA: TGCGCCAGCAGCTGGGCAGGCTTCCCGGGGGGAGCTTTCTTT.

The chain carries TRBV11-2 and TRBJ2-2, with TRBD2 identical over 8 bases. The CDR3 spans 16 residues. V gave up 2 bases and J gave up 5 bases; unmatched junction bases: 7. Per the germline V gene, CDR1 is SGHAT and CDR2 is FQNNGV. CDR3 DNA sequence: TGTGCCAGCAGCTTACGCGGGGGGCTGGCAACCGGGGAGCTGTTTTTT. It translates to CASSLRGGLATGELFF.

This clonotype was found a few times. CDR3 sequence reads: CASSFRGRVKETQYF. CDR3 in DNA: TGTGCCAGCAGCTTTAGGGGCAGGGTAAAAGAGACCCAGTACTTC. The rearrangement joins TRBV11-2 to TRBJ2-5; D is perhaps TRBD1 (5 bases). Germline V CDR1 and CDR2: SGHAT, FQNNGV. V was clipped by 3 bases and J by 3 bases, with 14 bases between them. The CDR3 consists of 15 residues.

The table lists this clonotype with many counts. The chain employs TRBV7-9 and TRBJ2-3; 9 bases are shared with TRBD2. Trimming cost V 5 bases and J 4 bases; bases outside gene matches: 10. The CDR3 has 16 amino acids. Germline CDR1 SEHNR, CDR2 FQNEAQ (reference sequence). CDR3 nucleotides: TGTGCCAGCAGCCCAGCGGGACTAGCTGGCGCAGATACGCAGTATTTT. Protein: CASSPAGLAGADTQYF. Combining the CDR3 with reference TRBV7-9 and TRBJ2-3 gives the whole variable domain DTGVSQNPRHKITKRGQNVTFRCDPISEHNRLYWYRQTLGQGPEFLTYFQNEAQLEKSRLLSDRFSAERPKGSFSTLEIQRTEQGDSAMYLCASSPAGLAGADTQYFGPGTRLTVL.

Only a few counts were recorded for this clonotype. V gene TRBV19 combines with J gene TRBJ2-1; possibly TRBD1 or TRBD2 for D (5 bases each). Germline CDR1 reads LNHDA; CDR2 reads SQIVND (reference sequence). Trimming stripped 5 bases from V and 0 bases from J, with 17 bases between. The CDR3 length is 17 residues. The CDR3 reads CASSVTGAPSSYNEQFF. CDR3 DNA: TGTGCCAGTAGTGTCACCGGGGCCCCGAGCTCCTACAATGAGCAGTTCTTC.

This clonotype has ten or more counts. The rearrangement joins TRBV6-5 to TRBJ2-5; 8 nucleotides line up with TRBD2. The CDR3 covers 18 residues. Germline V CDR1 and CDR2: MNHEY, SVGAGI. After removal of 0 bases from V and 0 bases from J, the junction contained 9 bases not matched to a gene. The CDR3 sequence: CASSYSSNSGINQETQYF. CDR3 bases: TGTGCCAGCAGTTACTCGAGTAATAGCGGGATAAACCAAGAGACCCAGTACTTC.